This T cell receptor (beta chain) emerged from a study of Ad26.COV2.S vaccination and SARS-CoV-2 variants. Stated treatment: around 19 received Ad26.COV2.S at low or high dose, single or two shots; about 5 received placebo; per-sample allocation not given. Collection of samples fell on day 63 after the first vaccine or placebo injection. An adult of 18-55 years in Boston served as donor. It was Wuhan-strain SARS-CoV-2 spike that the Ad26 vaccine vector expressed. V shed 1 base and J shed 8 bases, with 17 bases lying between them. The CDR3 has 15 amino acids. Germline loops: CDR1 LNHDA, CDR2 SQIVND (reference sequence). Data came from immunoSEQ multiplex PCR; TCRdb stores just in-frame clones and leaves some out. Found here are around 450,000 clones, 80% to 90% of them singletons; the top ten hold 2.5% to 3%.

This TCR derives from a person aged 18-60 years who received the Ad26.COV2.S COVID-19 vaccine or a placebo. The V and J genes are TRBV19 and TRBJ1-2; no definite D call. Here the sequenced sample was peripheral blood, taken in a trial of Ad26.COV2.S vaccine versus placebo. This CDR3 reads CASSIAPSQSLGYTF. CDR3 coding DNA: TGTGCCAGTAGTATAGCCCCCAGCCAGAGCTTGGGCTACACCTTC.